The sequence of this T cell receptor (beta chain) was determined in a study of CD8 T cells in Susac syndrome. The CDR3 consists of 15 residues. Trimming cost V 2 bases and J 5 bases; bases outside gene matches: 8. CDR1 and CDR2 from the germline V gene are SGDLS and YYNGEE. RNA totalling roughly 0.5 to 1 ug underwent reverse transcription with random hexamers. MiXCR, run by TCRdb on the immunoSEQ multiplex PCR reads, gives a single entry per CDR3 protein. The data contain 120,000 to 150,000 distinct CDR3 sequences, 94% of them seen just once; the ten biggest clones take up approximately 0.08%. Material: CD4+ T cells from PBMCs. This chain links TRBV9 with TRBJ2-7; TRBD1 agrees at 9 bases. The TCR sequence derives from a human donor in good health. The CDR3 DNA sequence: TGTGCCAGCAGCGTCTTGGACAGGGGCTGGGACGAGCAGTACTTC. Amino acid sequence: CASSVLDRGWDEQYF.